The rows below give T cell receptor beta chains drawn from one sample of a study of blood T cell repertoires in COVID-19. TCRdb's table, derived via immunoSEQ multiplex PCR, lists solely in-frame clones and lacks some. The sample carries about 250,000 clones, over 70% recorded once. The sample consisted of peripheral blood. Receptor source: an older man with acute or convalescent COVID-19. CDR3s include the opening cysteine and the closing phenylalanine or tryptophan. Fields, in order: V gene, J gene, CDR3 protein.

V: TRBV7-2; J: TRBJ1-2; CDR3: CASSLRSQTNYGYTF
V: TRBV6-5; J: TRBJ2-1; CDR3: CASRLAGGPHNEQFF
V: TRBV19; J: TRBJ1-1; CDR3: CASSIGVGQAMNTEAFF
V: TRBV27; J: TRBJ2-1; CDR3: CASSKLSGVSLNEQFF
V: TRBV2; J: TRBJ2-7; CDR3: CASSRQGGYEQYF
V: TRBV7-9; J: TRBJ1-2; CDR3: CASSPDLKGDGYTF
V: TRBV9; J: TRBJ2-7; CDR3: CASSRGEREASYEQYF
V: TRBV2; J: TRBJ1-5; CDR3: CASSDRGLSNQPQHF
V: TRBV29-1; J: TRBJ2-1; CDR3: CSVGTSFYNEQFF
V: TRBV19; J: TRBJ1-6; CDR3: CASTSISRSGSPLHF
V: TRBV27; J: TRBJ1-6; CDR3: CASSLGRQHRSPLHF
V: TRBV7-2; J: TRBJ2-5; CDR3: CASSPRTSGGPAYF
V: TRBV6-5; J: TRBJ2-1; CDR3: CASTDISYNEQFF
V: TRBV6-6; J: TRBJ2-5; CDR3: CASSLEKRETQYF
V: TRBV10-1; J: TRBJ1-6; CDR3: CASRAGQVGNSPLHF
V: TRBV5-1; J: TRBJ2-2; CDR3: CASSLTSSQGTGELFF
V: TRBV9; J: TRBJ2-1; CDR3: CASSPPGQGAGEQFF
V: TRBV10-3; J: TRBJ2-7; CDR3: CAAQRSDNYEQYF
V: TRBV28; J: TRBJ2-7; CDR3: CASSSGGGIYEQYF
V: TRBV28; J: TRBJ1-5; CDR3: CASRAGGEGNQPQHF
V: TRBV30; J: TRBJ1-6; CDR3: CAWSFRGLGSPLHF
V: TRBV5-1; J: TRBJ2-3; CDR3: CASSLERENTDTQYF
V: TRBV19; J: TRBJ2-7; CDR3: CASSIGQGKFDEQYF
V: TRBV5-1; J: TRBJ2-2; CDR3: CASSLDGPGTGELFF
V: TRBV9; J: TRBJ2-3; CDR3: CASSVVGSEGTQYF
V: TRBV10-3; J: TRBJ2-1; CDR3: CAIRGSLGDNEQFF
V: TRBV9; J: TRBJ2-1; CDR3: CASSVALAGDYNEQFF
V: TRBV28; J: TRBJ1-1; CDR3: CASRGTSTMNTEAFF
V: TRBV28; J: TRBJ1-1; CDR3: CASQKGVTEAFF
V: TRBV19; J: TRBJ1-1; CDR3: CASSKGRKNTEAFF
V: TRBV28; J: TRBJ2-1; CDR3: CASSYTGTEYNEQFF
V: TRBV27; J: TRBJ2-5; CDR3: CASSLRTAGGLETQYF
V: TRBV19; J: TRBJ2-2; CDR3: CASTFPVGQRNTGELFF
V: TRBV28; J: TRBJ2-7; CDR3: CASSPRDRVPYEQYF
V: TRBV19; J: TRBJ1-5; CDR3: CASSIGLGRQINQPQHF
V: TRBV7-9; J: TRBJ2-3; CDR3: CASSRQADTQYF
V: TRBV5-1; J: TRBJ2-3; CDR3: CASSLPKGLAADTQYF
V: TRBV2; J: TRBJ2-7; CDR3: CASSGPGFSGIQYF
V: TRBV29-1; J: TRBJ2-7; CDR3: CSAETGLSYEQYF
V: TRBV3-1/TRBV3-2; J: TRBJ2-1; CDR3: CASSQTSWNEQFF
V: TRBV13; J: TRBJ2-6; CDR3: CASSQGLIFSGANVLTF
V: TRBV5-1; J: TRBJ2-5; CDR3: CASSMGSGQETQYF
V: TRBV28; J: TRBJ1-5; CDR3: CASLPGIVGQPQHF
V: TRBV19; J: TRBJ1-2; CDR3: CASSPGRTNYGYTF
V: TRBV5-4; J: TRBJ2-7; CDR3: CASSLTGGFEQYF
V: TRBV6-5; J: TRBJ2-3; CDR3: CASSPASGRTDTQYF
V: TRBV28; J: TRBJ2-5; CDR3: CASSLRQGAGETQYF
V: TRBV6-6; J: TRBJ2-3; CDR3: CASSYGLGTDTQYF
V: TRBV6-6; J: TRBJ2-3; CDR3: CASSRSRTSGPTDTQYF
V: TRBV7-9; J: TRBJ2-7; CDR3: CASSAGTGPYEQYF
V: TRBV5-1; J: TRBJ2-7; CDR3: CASSSTGGAEQYF